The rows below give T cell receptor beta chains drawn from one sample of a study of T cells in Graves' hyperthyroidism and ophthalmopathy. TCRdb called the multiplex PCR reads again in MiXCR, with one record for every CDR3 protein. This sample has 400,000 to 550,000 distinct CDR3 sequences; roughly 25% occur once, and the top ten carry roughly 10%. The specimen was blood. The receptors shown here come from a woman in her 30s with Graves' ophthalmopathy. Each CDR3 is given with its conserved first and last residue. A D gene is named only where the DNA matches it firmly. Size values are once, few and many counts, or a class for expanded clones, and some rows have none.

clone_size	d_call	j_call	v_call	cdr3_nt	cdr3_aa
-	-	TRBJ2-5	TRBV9	TGTGCCAGCAGCGCCGCACCTCAGGGATCAGGAGAGACCCAGTACTTC	CASSAAPQGSGETQYF
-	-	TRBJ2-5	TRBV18	TGTGCCAGCTCACCGGGGGGTCTGGAAGAGACCCAGTACTTC	CASSPGGLEETQYF
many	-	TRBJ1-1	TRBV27	TGTGCCAGCAGTTTCCGGGACGGAGGGGTCACTGAAGCTTTCTTT	CASSFRDGGVTEAFF
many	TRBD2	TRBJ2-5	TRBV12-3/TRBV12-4	TGTGCCAGCAGTCACGGGGGGGCTGAGACCCAGTACTTC	CASSHGGAETQYF
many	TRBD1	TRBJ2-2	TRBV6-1	TGTGCCAGCAGTGGACAGGGGATATACACCGGGGAGCTGTTTTTT	CASSGQGIYTGELFF
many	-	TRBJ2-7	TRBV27	TGTGCCAGCAGTTTATCGTTACAGTCCCGGGAGCAGTACTTC	CASSLSLQSREQYF
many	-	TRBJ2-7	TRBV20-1	TGCAGTGCAAAAACAATTCGCCGGATCGACGAGCAGTACTTC	CSAKTIRRIDEQYF
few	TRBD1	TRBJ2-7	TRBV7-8	TGTGCCAGCAGCTTAGCGCAGGGGGCTTGCTACTACGAGCAGTACTTC	CASSLAQGACYYEQYF
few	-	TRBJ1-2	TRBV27	TGTGCCAGCAGTGGAGGATGGGGGGCGGGCTACACCTTC	CASSGGWGAGYTF
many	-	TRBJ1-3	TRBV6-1	TGTGCCAGCATGAATGTGGGAAACACCATATATTTT	CASMNVGNTIYF
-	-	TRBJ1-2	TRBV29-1	TGCAGCGTGCCCGCCGGGTATGGCTACACCTTC	CSVPAGYGYTF
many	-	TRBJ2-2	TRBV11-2	TGTGCCAGCAGCCCATCCCCGGCCGGCTCCGGGGAGCTGTTTTTT	CASSPSPAGSGELFF
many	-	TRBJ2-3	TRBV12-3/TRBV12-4	TGTGCCAGCAGTTTGGGGATCACAGATACGCAGTATTTT	CASSLGITDTQYF
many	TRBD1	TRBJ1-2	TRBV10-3	TGTGCCATCAGTGCGGGACAGAACTATGGCTACACCTTC	CAISAGQNYGYTF
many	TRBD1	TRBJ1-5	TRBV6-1	TGTGCCAGCAGTGAAGTTGGGCAGGGGGGCCCTTGGGGCAATCAGCCCCAGCATTTT	CASSEVGQGGPWGNQPQHF
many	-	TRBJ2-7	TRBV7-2	TGTGCCAGCAGCTTAGGGTCAGGGGTCCCCTACGAGCAGTACTTC	CASSLGSGVPYEQYF
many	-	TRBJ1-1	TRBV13	TGTGCCAGCAGCCCCGGACGGTCAAACACTGAAGCTTTCTTT	CASSPGRSNTEAFF
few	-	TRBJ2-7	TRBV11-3	TGTGCCAGCAGCTCCTACGGGGCAGGGGTGTACGAGCAGTACTTC	CASSSYGAGVYEQYF
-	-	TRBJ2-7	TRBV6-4	TGTGCCAGCAGTGCCCCGCTGAACTACGAGCAGTACTTC	CASSAPLNYEQYF
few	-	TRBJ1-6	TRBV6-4	TGTGCCAGCAGTGATGAAGGGATTATATATAATTCACCCCTCCACTTT	CASSDEGIIYNSPLHF
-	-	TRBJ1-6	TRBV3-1	TGTGCCAGCAGCCGAGAGGGGTACTCACCCCTCCACTTT	CASSREGYSPLHF
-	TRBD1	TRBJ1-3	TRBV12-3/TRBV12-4	TGTGCCAGCAGACCCCACAGGGGATACGGAAACACCATATATTTT	CASRPHRGYGNTIYF
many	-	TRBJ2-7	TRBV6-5	TGTGCCAGCAGACCGTCGGACTCCTTTCTACGAGAGCAGTACTTC	CASRPSDSFLREQYF
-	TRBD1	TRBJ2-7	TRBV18	TGTGCCAGCTCACCGGACAGGGTAACCTACGAGCAGTACTTC	CASSPDRVTYEQYF
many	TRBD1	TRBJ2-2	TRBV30	TGTGCCCGACAGGGGGACAACACCGGGGAGCTGTTTTTT	CARQGDNTGELFF
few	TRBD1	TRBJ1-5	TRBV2	TGTGCCAGCAGTGCAGGGACAGGGGGCTTGAGCAATCAGCCCCAGCATTTT	CASSAGTGGLSNQPQHF
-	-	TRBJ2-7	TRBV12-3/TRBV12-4	TGTGCCAGCAGTACTCAGGGGGCGGGGGGCGAGCAGTACTTC	CASSTQGAGGEQYF
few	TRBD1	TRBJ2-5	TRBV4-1	TGCGCCAGCAGCCCGGACTCGGGACAGCAACAAGAGACCCAGTACTTC	CASSPDSGQQQETQYF
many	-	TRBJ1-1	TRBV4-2	TGTGCCAGCAGCCAAGTTGAGTTATGGGACACTGAAGCTTTCTTT	CASSQVELWDTEAFF
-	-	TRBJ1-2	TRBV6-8	TGTGCCAGCAGTTACTCGGATTTCCCGAACACAGGGATCGGCCATGGCTACACCTTC	CASSYSDFPNTGIGHGYTF
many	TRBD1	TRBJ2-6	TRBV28	TGTGCCAGCAGGGACAGGGGAGACTCTGGGGCCAACGTCCTGACTTTC	CASRDRGDSGANVLTF
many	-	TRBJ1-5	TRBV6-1	TGTGCCAGCAGTGAAGCTAGCAGGAATCAGCCCCAGCATTTT	CASSEASRNQPQHF
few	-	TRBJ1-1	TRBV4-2	TGTGCCAGCAGCCAAGACTGGGTGGTCGACACTGAAGCTTTCTTT	CASSQDWVVDTEAFF
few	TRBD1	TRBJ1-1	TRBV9	TGTGCCAGCAGCGTAGGTTCCCCCGGACAGGGCGACACTGAAGCTTTCTTT	CASSVGSPGQGDTEAFF
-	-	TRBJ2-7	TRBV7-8	TGTGCCACCCAAAAGGAACCTAGCGATAATTACGAGCAGTACTTC	CATQKEPSDNYEQYF
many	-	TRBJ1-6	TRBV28	TGTGCCAGCAGTTCCGCAGGGCTACGTTATAATTCACCCCTCCACTTT	CASSSAGLRYNSPLHF
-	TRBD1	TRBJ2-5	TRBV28	TGTGCCAGCAGTACTCCCATAACCGGGACAGGGGAAGAGACCCAGTACTTC	CASSTPITGTGEETQYF
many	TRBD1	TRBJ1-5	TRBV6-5	TGTGCCAGCACCTCCGGGACAGGGAATGATCAGCCCCAGCATTTT	CASTSGTGNDQPQHF
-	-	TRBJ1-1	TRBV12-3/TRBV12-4	TGTGCCAGCAGTTTCCCCCAAGAAGTCGCTGAAGCTTTCTTT	CASSFPQEVAEAFF
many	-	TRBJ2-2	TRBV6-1	TGTGCCAGCAGTGCGGTCCGCTACCACACCGGGGAGCTGTTTTTT	CASSAVRYHTGELFF
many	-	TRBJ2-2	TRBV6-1	TGTGCCAGCAGTAGAGATGTTCTATGGGGAACCGGGGAGCTGTTTTTT	CASSRDVLWGTGELFF
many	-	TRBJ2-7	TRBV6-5	TGTGCCAGCTTAGACGGGACCTACGAGCAGTACTTC	CASLDGTYEQYF
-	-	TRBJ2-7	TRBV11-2	TGTGCCAGCAGCTTATTGGGAGCGCTTATCACGTACGAGCAGTACTTC	CASSLLGALITYEQYF
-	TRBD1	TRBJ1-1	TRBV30	TGTGCCTGGAGGACTGGGACAGGGAACACTGAAGCTTTCTTT	CAWRTGTGNTEAFF
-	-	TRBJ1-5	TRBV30	TGTGCCTGGAGGACACAGGGTTCTCAGCCCCAGCATTTT	CAWRTQGSQPQHF
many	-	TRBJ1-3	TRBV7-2	TGTGCCAGCAGCTTCGAACGAAACACCATATATTTT	CASSFERNTIYF
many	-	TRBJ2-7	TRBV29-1	TGCAGCGTTGGGGAACCCCCCTACGAGCAGTACTTC	CSVGEPPYEQYF
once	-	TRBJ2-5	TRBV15	TGTGCCACCAGCAGTTCGCAAGAGACCCAGTACTTC	CATSSSQETQYF
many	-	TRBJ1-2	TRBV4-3	TGCGCCAGCAGCCAACAAGGCCGAGGAATGGGGTATGGCTACACCTTC	CASSQQGRGMGYGYTF
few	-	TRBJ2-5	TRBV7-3	TGTGCCAGCAGCTTAGGGGTCGCCTTGGGAGAGACCCAGTACTTC	CASSLGVALGETQYF
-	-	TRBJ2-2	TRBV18	TGTGCCAGCTCGGGGGCTCCAGGGACTACGAACACCGGGGAGCTGTTTTTT	CASSGAPGTTNTGELFF
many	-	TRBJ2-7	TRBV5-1	TGCGCCAGCAGCTTGAATCCAGGGGGGAACTACGAGCAGTACTTC	CASSLNPGGNYEQYF
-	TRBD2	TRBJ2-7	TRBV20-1	TGCAGTGCTAGAGAGGGGGGGTTCGGTTACGAGCAGTACTTC	CSAREGGFGYEQYF
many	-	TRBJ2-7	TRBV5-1	TGCGCCAGCAGCTTGGAAGGGGGGTCCCCCTACGAGCAGTACTTC	CASSLEGGSPYEQYF
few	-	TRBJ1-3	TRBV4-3	TGCGCCAGCAGCGCTAGGGGGAACACCATATATTTT	CASSARGNTIYF
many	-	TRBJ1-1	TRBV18	TGTGCCAGCTCACCAGGGTCGGACACTGAAGCTTTCTTT	CASSPGSDTEAFF
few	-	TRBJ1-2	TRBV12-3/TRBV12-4	TGTGCCAGCAGTTTAGTACGCGGAGGGTATGGCTACACCTTC	CASSLVRGGYGYTF